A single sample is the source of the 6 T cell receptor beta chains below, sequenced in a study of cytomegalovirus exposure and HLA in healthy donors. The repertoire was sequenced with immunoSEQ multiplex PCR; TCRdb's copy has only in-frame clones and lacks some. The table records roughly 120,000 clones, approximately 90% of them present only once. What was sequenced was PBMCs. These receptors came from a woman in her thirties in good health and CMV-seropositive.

DNA for the CDR3: TGTGCCAGTAGTAAGGGGCCCCAGGGGGAGCACGAGCAGTACTTC. Its protein product is CASSKGPQGEHEQYF. The chain combines TRBV19 with TRBJ2-7; TRBD1 matches 7 bases. The CDR3 is 15 amino acids. Germline CDR1 LNHDA, CDR2 SQIVND (reference sequence). The J segment lost 5 bases and the V segment lost 4 bases, leaving 11 bases of the junction unmatched.

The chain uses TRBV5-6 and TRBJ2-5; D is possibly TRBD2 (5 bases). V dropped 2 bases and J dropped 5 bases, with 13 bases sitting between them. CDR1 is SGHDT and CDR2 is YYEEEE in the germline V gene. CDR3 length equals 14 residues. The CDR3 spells CASSFYGVWETQYF. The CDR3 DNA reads TGTGCCAGCAGCTTTTACGGGGTTTGGGAGACCCAGTACTTC.

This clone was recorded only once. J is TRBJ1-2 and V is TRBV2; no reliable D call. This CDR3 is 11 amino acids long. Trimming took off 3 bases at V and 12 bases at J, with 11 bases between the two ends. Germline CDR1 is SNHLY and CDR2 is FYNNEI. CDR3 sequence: CASSDMIGDTF. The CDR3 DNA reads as TGTGCCAGCAGTGATATGATCGGGGACACCTTC. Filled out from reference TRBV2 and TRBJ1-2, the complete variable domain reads EPEVTQTPSHQVTQMGQEVILRCVPISNHLYFYWYRQILGQKVEFLVSFYNNEISEKSEIFDDQFSVERPDGSNFTLKIRSTKLEDSAMYFCASSDMIGDTFGSGTRLTVV.

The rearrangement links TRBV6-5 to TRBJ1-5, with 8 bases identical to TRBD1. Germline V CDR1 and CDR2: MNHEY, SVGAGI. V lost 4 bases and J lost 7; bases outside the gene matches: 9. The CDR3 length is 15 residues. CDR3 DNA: TGTGCCAGCAGTTCAATCCAGGGGGCGAAGCAGCCCCAGCATTTT. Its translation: CASSSIQGAKQPQHF.

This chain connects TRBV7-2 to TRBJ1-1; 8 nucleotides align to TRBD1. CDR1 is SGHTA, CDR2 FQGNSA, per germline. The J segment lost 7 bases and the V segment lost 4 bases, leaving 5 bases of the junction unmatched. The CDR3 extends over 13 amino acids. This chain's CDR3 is CASSWNGQGEAFF. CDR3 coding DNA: TGTGCCAGCAGCTGGAATGGACAGGGTGAAGCTTTCTTT.

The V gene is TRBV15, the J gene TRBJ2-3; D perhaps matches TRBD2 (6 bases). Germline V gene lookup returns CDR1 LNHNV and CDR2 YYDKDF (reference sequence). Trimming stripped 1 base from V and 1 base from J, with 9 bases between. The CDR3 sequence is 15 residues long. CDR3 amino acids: CATSRGLAGTDTQYF. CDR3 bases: TGTGCCACCAGCAGAGGGTTAGCGGGCACAGATACGCAGTATTTT.